This TCR beta chain was documented in a study of cytomegalovirus exposure and HLA in healthy donors. About the research overall: The same platform was used for the 90 to 150 validation repertoires and the roughly 670 first-cohort repertoires, a later analysis reported. Regarding the study as a whole: Investigators reported more than 150 TCR beta chains as tied to cytomegalovirus. Published work reported that the classifier diagnosed cytomegalovirus status with high specificity and sensitivity.

The protocol was immunoSEQ multiplex PCR, while the TCRdb copy is restricted to in-frame clones and leaves out a portion. The sample consists of about 180,000 clones, around 84% of them appearing once. The germline CDR1 and CDR2 sequences are MRHNA and SNTAGT. The CDR3 is 19 amino acids. The V and J ends lost 0 bases and 2 bases, in that order; junction bases with no gene match: 3. A few counts support this clone. Its cognate antigen is unknown. This chain uses TRBV6-4 with TRBJ2-2; 16 positions agree with TRBD2. The sample taken for sequencing was PBMCs. The TCR was taken from a man between 18 and 29 years old in good health and CMV-seropositive. The CDR3 sequence is CASSDSGTSGGVNTGELFF. The CDR3 DNA reads as TGTGCCAGCAGTGACTCCGGGACTAGCGGGGGGGTAAACACCGGGGAGCTGTTTTTT.